The present T cell receptor (beta chain) was sequenced within a study of cytomegalovirus exposure and HLA in healthy donors. The PCR made use of 60 Vbeta and 13 Jbeta primers. The table came from immunoSEQ multiplex PCR; TCRdb's copy has only in-frame clones and leaves some out. The repertoire has around 140,000 clones, around 75% of them found once; the top ten carry 1.6%. Specimen: PBMCs. The origin of this receptor is a woman aged 18 to 35 in good health and CMV-seronegative.

CDR3 sequence reads: CASSPGGFRYGYTF. The CDR3 bases are TGTGCCAGCAGCCCCGGAGGGTTTCGTTATGGCTACACCTTC. This rearrangement joins TRBV5-4 to TRBJ1-2; D remains ambiguous. This CDR3 spans 14 amino acids. Looked up from germline, CDR1 is SGHNT and CDR2 is YYREEE (reference sequence). V was shortened by 4 bases and J by 5 bases, with 15 bases between the two germline ends.